The 6 T cell receptor beta chains listed next were all sequenced from one sample in a study of blood T cell repertoires in COVID-19 (dated by TCRdb to between 2020 and 2021). To prepare the library, the immunoSEQ multiplex PCR assay was applied. TCRdb limited this immuneACCESS table to in-frame rearrangements with V and J called. A share of clones is missing; checked studies link under half to unresolved V genes, and the rest is unexplained. The sample has 150,000 or so clones on record, approximately 74% of them singletons. The ten largest clones represent approximately 3% of the sample. Input material: peripheral blood. All receptors come from a woman over 75 with acute or convalescent COVID-19.

The chain employs TRBV29-1 and TRBJ1-2; possibly TRBD1 for D (5 bases). Per the germline V gene, CDR1 is SQVTM and CDR2 is ANQGSEA. This CDR3 spans 14 amino acids. Trimming took off 3 bases at V and 8 bases at J, with 19 bases between the two ends. DNA of the CDR3: TGCAGCGTTGACAGTTGGGGGGGAGTGGTGGGCTACACCTTC. It codes for CSVDSWGGVVGYTF.

This chain joins TRBV7-9 and TRBJ1-3, with D possibly TRBD1 on 6 matching bases. Germline-derived CDR1 and CDR2 are SEHNR and FQNEAQ (reference sequence). There are 16 residues in the CDR3. Trimming cost V 1 base and J 3 bases, with 13 bases left between them. The CDR3 coding sequence is TGTGCCAGCAGCTTAGAGCGGCGACAGGATGGAAACACCATATATTTT. Protein product: CASSLERRQDGNTIYF.

V is TRBV11-3 and J is TRBJ2-1, with TRBD1 matching 9 bases. J lost 9 bases, V lost 1 base, and 7 bases had no gene match. This CDR3 is built from 15 residues. Germline CDR1 is SGHNT and CDR2 is YENEEA. CDR3 protein: CASSLGGQGRGEQFF. CDR3 coding DNA: TGTGCCAGCAGCTTAGGTGGACAGGGGAGGGGTGAGCAGTTCTTC. The variable domain in full, with the rest retrieved from reference TRBV11-3 and TRBJ2-1, is EAGVVQSPRYKIIEKKQPVAFWCNPISGHNTLYWYLQNLGQGPELLIRYENEEAVDDSQLPKDRFSAERLKGVDSTLKIQPAELGDSAVYLCASSLGGQGRGEQFFGPGTRLTVL.

The chain combines TRBV9 with TRBJ2-3; 9 bases match TRBD2. The germline gives CDR1 SGDLS, CDR2 YYNGEE. Trimming at V came to 2 bases and at J to 2 bases, leaving 18 bases not matched to a gene. The CDR3 is made up of 20 amino acids. The CDR3 sequence is CASSVFALAGRRGLTDTQYF. The CDR3 nucleotides read TGTGCCAGCAGCGTGTTTGCGCTAGCGGGACGGCGGGGCCTCACAGATACGCAGTATTTT.

The chain recombines TRBV9 with TRBJ1-1; the D is unclear. V gave up 3 bases and J gave up 4 bases, with 10 bases separating them. CDR3 length: 13 amino acids. Per the germline V gene, CDR1 is SGDLS and CDR2 is YYNGEE. The CDR3 DNA reads TGTGCCAGCAGCGGGACTTTAGGCACTGAAGCTTTCTTT. Its protein product is CASSGTLGTEAFF.

The V gene is TRBV27, the J gene TRBJ2-1; D perhaps matches TRBD2 (7 bases). The germline gives CDR1 MNHEY, CDR2 SMNVEV (reference sequence). The CDR3 contains 16 residues. V was clipped by 3 bases and J by 9 bases, with 21 bases between them. The CDR3 DNA reads as TGTGCCAGCAGTTTTTTTGGTGCGGGAGAAGGGGGTGAGCAGTTCTTC. Its translation: CASSFFGAGEGGEQFF.